The following is a T cell receptor beta chain sequence with its context. Trimming removed 0 bases at V and 7 bases at J, with 13 bases between. The CDR3 length is 15 residues. The germline CDR1 and CDR2 sequences are LGHNA and YSLEER. The data were obtained in a study of blood T cell repertoires in COVID-19. Turning to the study itself: Samples taken during acute and convalescent COVID-19 were collected in the United States, Italy and Spain.

Original analysis: The authors estimated nucleated cell counts from reference gene primer amplification. Produced via immunoSEQ multiplex PCR; TCRdb's table is partial and in-frame only. The D gene and trimming were derived from the DNA, and the V and J assignments and clone size from that table. The sample gives 120,000 to 150,000 clones, over 75% of which show up once; more than 7.5% is in the top ten. The chain is built from TRBV4-3 and TRBJ2-1, with D possibly being TRBD1 (6 bases). This sequence was found in a woman aged 60-70 years with COVID-19, enrolled during active disease. Sequencing used peripheral blood. The CDR3 protein is CASSQDRGPFNEQFF. CDR3 DNA sequence: TGCGCCAGCAGCCAAGACAGGGGCCCCTTTAATGAGCAGTTCTTC.